The 3 T cell receptor beta chains presented below share a single source sample, sequenced in a study of tumor-infiltrating lymphocytes in primary liver carcinoma. Each 20-30 mg portion of unsorted bulk tissue served as the source for co-extraction of RNA and DNA. A primer matching the constant region was used to make TCR beta cDNA from approximately 520 ng of total RNA. Three nested multiplex PCR rounds of slightly modified ARM-PCR generated TCR beta libraries. TRBV1-TRBV30 forward primers paired with a C-beta reverse primer were used in the first two PCR rounds, which ran about 11 cycles each. Each CDR3 protein is one row after TCRdb ran MiXCR on the multiplex PCR reads. The sample lists 50,000 or so distinct CDR3 sequences; roughly 80% were seen once. Sequenced sample: liver tumor tissue from sampling region 5. Sample subset: tumor region T5, tumor centre. The receptors originated from a man aged 40-49 years with primary liver carcinoma and hepatitis B virus infection.

This sequence joins TRBV29-1 and TRBJ2-7; the D call may be TRBD1 or TRBD2 (5 bases each). Germline CDR1 reads SQVTM; CDR2 reads ANQGSEA. There are 16 residues in the CDR3. V gave up 7 bases and J gave up 2 bases, with 24 bases separating them. CDR3 amino acids: CSATTCGTSTPYEQYF. The CDR3, as DNA: TGCAGCGCCACGACATGTGGGACCAGCACTCCCTACGAGCAGTACTTC.

This rearrangement joins TRBV10-2 to TRBJ2-3, with a tentative D call TRBD2 (6 bases). Germline-derived CDR1 and CDR2 are WSHSY and SAAADI. Trimming left V 7 bases short and J 10 bases short, with 21 bases between. The CDR3 spans 14 residues. CDR3 in DNA: TGCGCCAGCACTCAGTCGAGTAGGGGCGGGGCGCAGTATTTT. It specifies CASTQSSRGGAQYF.

The genes are TRBV4-1 and TRBJ2-5; no definite D call. Trimming removed 11 bases from V and 5 bases from J, with 21 bases in between. This CDR3 is built from 14 residues. From germline, CDR1 is MGHRA and CDR2 YSYEKL. CDR3 in DNA: TGCGCCGGCACCCAAGATGTAGGTCGGGAGACCCAGTACTTC. Amino acid sequence: CAGTQDVGRETQYF.